The T cell receptor beta chain under discussion was sequenced for a study of blood T cell repertoires in COVID-19. As for the study in general: There were acute and convalescent COVID-19 samples, and they came from the United States, Italy and Spain. PBMCs, B-cell-depleted T cells, or T cells were the source of the cDNA or gDNA that made up the material.

Trimming took off 4 bases at V and 3 bases at J, with 11 bases between the two ends. This CDR3 has 13 amino acids. CDR1 is SGHNT and CDR2 is YYREEE in the germline V gene (reference sequence). Authors' analysis steps: The assay estimated nucleated cells by amplifying reference gene primers. Only in-frame clones appear in the TCRdb table, and some are missing; sequencing was by immunoSEQ multiplex PCR. Clone size and V and J calls were adopted from that table, with D and trimming inferred from the DNA. The sample records about 270,000 clones, approximately 80% being singletons. The chain uses TRBV5-4 and TRBJ2-7, with D tentatively TRBD2 (6 bases). Material: peripheral blood. This TCR was sampled from a woman in her fifties or sixties with active or convalescent COVID-19. CDR3 in amino acids: CASSAVADYEQYF. The CDR3 region has the DNA TGTGCCAGCAGCGCGGTAGCGGACTACGAGCAGTACTTC. The whole variable domain, filled in from reference TRBV5-4 and TRBJ2-7, reads ETGVTQSPTHLIKTRGQQVTLRCSSQSGHNTVSWYQQALGQGPQFIFQYYREEENGRGNFPPRFSGLQFPNYSSELNVNALELDDSALYLCASSAVADYEQYFGPGTRLTVT.